Given below is one TCR beta chain in context. The data are from a study of metastatic and nonmetastatic thyroid tumors. All patients were untreated before thyroid surgery. The CDR3 sequence is 21 residues long. The germline V gene has CDR1 SNHLY and CDR2 FYNNEI. After removal of 2 bases from V and 1 base from J, the junction contained 17 bases not matched to a gene. TCRdb re-analyzed the PCR reads through MiXCR. The sample carries some 12,000 clones, 30% to 35% recorded once. V is TRBV2 and J is TRBJ2-2; 9 bases align to TRBD1. Material: tumor tissue. The sequence was collected from a female donor with papillary thyroid cancer or a benign thyroid nodule (not recorded which). Some clones in this sample may be carry-over from other donors' samples. CDR3 region: CASSEPLGANRGRGNTGELFF. CDR3 nucleotide sequence: TGTGCCAGCAGTGAACCCCTGGGTGCAAACAGGGGGCGAGGGAACACCGGGGAGCTGTTTTTT.